This TCR beta chain was obtained from a study of T cells in Graves' hyperthyroidism and ophthalmopathy. J was trimmed by 7 bases and V by 3 bases; bases with no gene match: 8. The CDR3 has 15 amino acids. Germline V gene sequence: CDR1 SGHTA, CDR2 FQGNSA. The source material, RNA transcripts, was used to amplify TCR beta CDR3 regions. In the first-round RT-PCR of the TCR CDR3, the HTBI primer set was used. TCRdb independently ran MiXCR on the multiplex PCR reads; one entry per CDR3 protein. The profile shows approximately 610,000 distinct CDR3 sequences, approximately 16% of them singletons. This clonotype was counted at least ten times.

The sequence came from a woman younger than 30 with Graves' hyperthyroidism. Sequenced material: blood. V and J are TRBV7-2 and TRBJ1-2; 10 bases match TRBD1. CDR3 loop: CASSLPGQGLVGYTF. CDR3 sequence (DNA): TGTGCCAGCAGCTTGCCGGGACAGGGGCTCGTTGGCTACACCTTC.